This TCR beta chain emerged from a study of T-cell memory formation after mild COVID-19. Germline V CDR1 and CDR2: SGHVS, FNYEAQ. Germline trimming cut 1 base from V and 1 base from J; bases unmatched to any gene: 1. This CDR3 comprises 15 residues. This clonotype was seen at least ten times. Each CDR3 protein is one row after TCRdb ran MiXCR on the 5' RACE reads. Of about 130,000 distinct CDR3 sequences in the sample, about 6% were seen once. The clonotype originates from an adult woman who had mild COVID-19 (a few samples of this study predate the infection). Cell type and time point are not known. The rearrangement uses TRBV7-6 and TRBJ1-1, with 9 bases that match TRBD1. Material for sequencing was PBMCs or a T cell subset sorted from them (not recorded which). The CDR3 region is CASSLEGQGNTEAFF. The CDR3, as DNA: TGTGCCAGCAGCTTAGAGGGACAGGGGAACACTGAAGCTTTCTTT. The full variable domain, with the rest looked up from reference TRBV7-6 and TRBJ1-1, is GAGVSQSPRYKVTKRGQDVALRCDPISGHVSLYWYRQALGQGPEFLTYFNYEAQQDKSGLPNDRFSAERPEGSISTLTIQRTEQRDSAMYRCASSLEGQGNTEAFFGQGTRLTVV.